This TCR beta chain stems from a study of breast tumors, draining lymph nodes, adjacent tissues. From germline, CDR1 is SGHRS and CDR2 YFSETQ. With 3 bases clipped from V and 5 bases from J, the junction kept 11 bases outside the gene matches. This CDR3 has 16 residues. This clonotype was counted ten times or more. TCRdb fed the multiplex PCR reads into MiXCR, producing one record per CDR3 protein. The sample holds around 250,000 distinct CDR3 sequences, 34% seen once. Breast cancer patients provided tissue from their axillary draining lymph nodes. The TCR originated in a female donor with breast cancer. Some clones in this sample may be carry-over from other donors' samples. Sequenced: axillary lymph node tissue. The rearrangement links TRBV5-1 to TRBJ2-5; TRBD1 agrees at 9 bases. The CDR3 nucleotides are TGCGCCAGCAGCTCAACAGGGGGCTCAGTGAAGGAGACCCAGTACTTC. This sequence encodes CASSSTGGSVKETQYF.